Below are 7 T cell receptor beta chains sequenced from a single sample in a study of T cells in Graves' hyperthyroidism and ophthalmopathy. The TCR beta CDR3 regions underwent amplification using RNA transcripts as the source. In the first-round RT-PCR of the TCR CDR3, the HTBI primer set was used. TCRdb re-called the multiplex PCR reads with MiXCR, one entry per CDR3 protein. The sample has some 370,000 distinct CDR3 sequences; 17% are singletons. The specimen sequenced was blood. All receptors come from a woman in her thirties with Graves' hyperthyroidism that later progressed to Graves' ophthalmopathy.

This clonotype has ten or more counts. This sequence joins TRBV10-3 and TRBJ2-5, with 7 bases lining up with TRBD1. V was pared by 0 bases and J by 4 bases, with 5 bases of the junction left unmatched. The germline V gene has CDR1 ENHRY and CDR2 SYGVKD. The CDR3 is 15 residues long. CDR3 DNA: TGTGCCATCAGTGAGTCCAAGGGGGCGAGAGAGACCCAGTACTTC. It is translated as CAISESKGARETQYF.

The chain employs TRBV29-1 and TRBJ2-7; either TRBD1 or TRBD2 may supply D (5 bases each). The CDR3 runs to 12 residues. V lost 4 bases to trimming and J lost 6 bases, with 13 bases between them. Germline CDR1 reads SQVTM; CDR2 reads ANQGSEA. CDR3 in amino acids: CSVGGLGGEQYF. In DNA, the CDR3 is TGCAGCGTTGGAGGGCTTGGGGGCGAGCAGTACTTC.

In its sample, this clonotype was seen many times. DNA for the CDR3: TGTGCCAGCAGTGACGCTAGCAATCAGCCCCAGCATTTT. This translates into CASSDASNQPQHF. The V call is TRBV2, the J call TRBJ1-5; D ambiguous. This CDR3 contains 13 residues. The germline V gene has CDR1 SNHLY and CDR2 FYNNEI. With 3 bases removed from V and 0 bases from J, the gap between germline ends came to 3 bases. Variable domain in full (rest from reference TRBV2 and TRBJ1-5): EPEVTQTPSHQVTQMGQEVILRCVPISNHLYFYWYRQILGQKVEFLVSFYNNEISEKSEIFDDQFSVERPDGSNFTLKIRSTKLEDSAMYFCASSDASNQPQHFGDGTRLSIL.

This clonotype occurred a few times. The chain links TRBV20-1 to TRBJ1-6; maybe TRBD1 (5 bases). Germline CDR1 and CDR2: DFQATT and SNEGSKA (reference sequence). This CDR3 spans 15 amino acids. V was shortened by 2 bases and J by 10 bases, with 18 bases between the two germline ends. The CDR3 DNA reads TGCAGTGCTAGAATTTTGGACAAGGTTTACTCACCCCTCCACTTT. The encoded protein is CSARILDKVYSPLHF.

The chain employs TRBV7-9 and TRBJ1-2; weak D call: TRBD1 (5 bases). Per germline, CDR1 SEHNR and CDR2 FQNEAQ (reference sequence). V dropped 0 bases and J dropped 5 bases, with 10 bases sitting between them. The CDR3 is made up of 14 amino acids. The CDR3 reads CASSLALGGYGYTF. The CDR3 region has the DNA TGTGCCAGCAGCTTAGCGCTCGGGGGATATGGCTACACCTTC. Full variable domain (missing parts from reference TRBV7-9 and TRBJ1-2): DTGVSQNPRHKITKRGQNVTFRCDPISEHNRLYWYRQTLGQGPEFLTYFQNEAQLEKSRLLSDRFSAERPKGSFSTLEIQRTEQGDSAMYLCASSLALGGYGYTFGSGTRLTVV.

This clonotype was picked up many times. The chain combines TRBV29-1 with TRBJ1-1; D is unresolved. The germline V gene has CDR1 SQVTM and CDR2 ANQGSEA. Trimming cost V 7 bases and J 0 bases, with 12 bases left between them. This CDR3 comprises 13 residues. CDR3 in amino acids: CSAHTGLNTEAFF. DNA of the CDR3: TGCAGCGCCCATACCGGCCTGAACACTGAAGCTTTCTTT.

CDR3 DNA: TGTGCCAGCAGTTTACTAGGCGCAGATGAGCAGTTCTTC. Amino acid sequence: CASSLLGADEQFF. The rearrangement links TRBV27 to TRBJ2-1; D is unresolved. The V end was cut by 2 bases, the J end by 8 bases, with 10 bases between. The CDR3 runs to 13 residues. Germline CDR1 is MNHEY and CDR2 is SMNVEV (reference sequence).